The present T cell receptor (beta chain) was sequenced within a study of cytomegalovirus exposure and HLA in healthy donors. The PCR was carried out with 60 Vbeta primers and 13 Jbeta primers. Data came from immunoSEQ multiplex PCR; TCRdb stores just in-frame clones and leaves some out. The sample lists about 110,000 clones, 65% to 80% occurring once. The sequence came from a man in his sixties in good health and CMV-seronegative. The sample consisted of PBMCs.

The CDR3 loop reads CASSVQGFSGETQYF. The CDR3 coding sequence is TGTGCCAGCAGCGTACAGGGGTTTTCGGGAGAGACCCAGTACTTC. The chain has TRBV7-2 and TRBJ2-5, with 7 positions matching TRBD1. The V gene's germline CDR1 is SGHTA and CDR2 FQGNSA. J gave up 4 bases and V 5 bases, and 10 bases lay outside the gene matches. The CDR3 spans 15 residues.